Presented here are 26 T cell receptor beta chains from one specimen sequenced in a study of T cell responses to AZD1222 COVID-19 vaccine. Data came from immunoSEQ multiplex PCR; TCRdb stores just in-frame clones and leaves some out. The repertoire includes 90,000 to 95,000 clones, about nine tenths of them detected once, and 22% sits in the top ten. The sample in question was peripheral blood, obtained on day 0 of AZD1222 vaccination. The origin of the receptors is an adult in good health.

This sequence joins TRBV28 and TRBJ1-2, with no clear D. In germline, CDR1 is MDHEN, CDR2 SYDVKM. The CDR3 length is 11 residues. V dropped 7 bases and J dropped 1 base, with 4 bases sitting between them. The CDR3 coding sequence is TGTGCCAGCACCGGTAACTATGGCTACACCTTC. This sequence encodes CASTGNYGYTF.

This clone was observed a few times. CDR3 region: CASSQTDIQETQYF. The CDR3 DNA reads as TGTGCCAGCAGCCAAACGGACATTCAAGAGACCCAGTACTTC. V and J are TRBV4-2 and TRBJ2-5; maybe TRBD1 (5 bases). Germline lookup yields CDR1 LGHNA and CDR2 YNFKEQ. V was cut by 2 bases and J by 2 bases, with 9 bases left in between. The CDR3 is 14 amino acids.

The chain employs TRBV6-5 and TRBJ1-2, with D tentatively TRBD1 (6 bases). The ends were cut back, 4 bases at V and 3 bases at J, with 15 bases in the middle. The CDR3 is 15 residues long. Germline V lookup: CDR1 MNHEY, CDR2 SVGAGI. This chain's CDR3 is CASSLNGGDDYGYTF. For the CDR3, the DNA is TGTGCCAGCAGTTTAAACGGGGGCGACGACTATGGCTACACCTTC.

The CDR3 DNA sequence: TGTGCCAGTAGCGGCCGGGCCGGTAGCAATCAGCCCCAGCATTTT. Translated, it gives CASSGRAGSNQPQHF. V gene TRBV19 combines with J gene TRBJ1-5, with D uncertain. There are 15 residues in the CDR3. Germline lookup yields CDR1 LNHDA and CDR2 SQIVND (reference sequence). V was cut by 6 bases and J by 0 bases, with 12 bases left in between.

The chain employs TRBV5-1 and TRBJ2-7; D is possibly TRBD1 or TRBD2 (5 bases each). The length of the CDR3 is 11 residues. Trimming stripped 5 bases from V and 4 bases from J, with 7 bases between. Germline V lookup: CDR1 SGHRS, CDR2 YFSETQ. The CDR3 DNA is TGCGCCAGCAGGGGGGTATACGAGCAGTACTTC. It specifies CASRGVYEQYF.

CDR3 region: CASSARGPTLKAFF. The CDR3 DNA follows: TGTGCCAGCAGCGCCAGGGGACCCACACTGAAAGCTTTCTTT. The chain combines TRBV7-9 with TRBJ1-1, with D possibly TRBD1 on 6 matching bases. There are 14 residues in the CDR3. Between the trimmed V and J ends, which lost 5 bases and 9 bases, there was a span of 19 bases. Per germline, CDR1 SEHNR and CDR2 FQNEAQ (reference sequence).

The genes are TRBV2 and TRBJ1-1; D unresolved. V lost 3 bases and J lost 0, with 8 bases in between. CDR1 is SNHLY, CDR2 FYNNEI, per germline. CDR3 size: 14 residues. The CDR3 is CASSEGRLNTEAFF. The CDR3 region has the DNA TGTGCCAGCAGTGAGGGTAGACTGAACACTGAAGCTTTCTTT.

This clone was detected a few times. The chain employs TRBV6-5 and TRBJ2-7; D may be TRBD1 or TRBD2 (5 bases each). The germline gives CDR1 MNHEY, CDR2 SVGAGI. The CDR3 totals 14 residues. The ends were cut back, 8 bases at V and 6 bases at J, with 20 bases in the middle. The CDR3 DNA is TGTGCCAGCTACGTGGGACGTCGCCCGGGCGAGCAGTACTTC. As protein: CASYVGRRPGEQYF.

This rearrangement joins TRBV12-3 or TRBV12-4 to TRBJ2-7; tentative D call: TRBD2 (5 bases). The CDR3 spans 13 residues. Trimming removed 7 bases from V and 6 bases from J, with 16 bases in between. CDR3 coding DNA: TGTGCCAGCAAGAGAGGGAGTCTTGGCGAGCAGTACTTC. Translation: CASKRGSLGEQYF.

V usage is TRBV24-1 and J usage is TRBJ2-2; possible D gene TRBD2, 6 bases. CDR3 length: 16 amino acids. V shed 5 bases and J shed 5 bases, with 17 bases lying between them. Per the germline V gene, CDR1 is KGHDR and CDR2 is SFDVKD. In nucleotides, the CDR3 is TGTGCCACCAGTGCTTCCGGAGGGGTTGTAACCGGGGAGCTGTTTTTT. This codes for CATSASGGVVTGELFF.

V usage is TRBV4-3 and J usage is TRBJ2-7, with TRBD1 matching over 10 bases. The length of the CDR3 is 15 residues. Looked up from germline, CDR1 is LGHNA and CDR2 is YSLEER. The V gene end was trimmed by 3 bases and the J gene end by 5 bases; junction bases not matched to a gene: 7. The CDR3 sequence: CASSQGQGIANEQYF. The DNA of the CDR3 is TGCGCCAGCAGCCAGGGACAGGGGATAGCGAACGAGCAGTACTTC.

V and J are TRBV5-8 and TRBJ2-7, with D perhaps given as TRBD1 or TRBD2 (6 bases each). V lost 2 bases and J 2 bases, leaving 14 bases between the germline ends. This CDR3 has 15 amino acids. Germline loops: CDR1 SGHTS, CDR2 YDEGEE. CDR3 nucleotide sequence: TGTGCCAGCAGCTTCCGGAGGGGACAACCCTACGAGCAGTACTTC. Translation gives CASSFRRGQPYEQYF. The whole variable domain, remainder taken from reference TRBV5-8 and TRBJ2-7, is EAGVTQSPTHLIKTRGQQATLRCSPISGHTSVYWYQQALGLGLQFLLWYDEGEERNRGNFPPRFSGRQFPNYSSELNVNALELEDSALYLCASSFRRGQPYEQYFGPGTRLTVT.

The chain has TRBV12-3 or TRBV12-4 and TRBJ1-2; D gene unclear. The CDR3 is made up of 11 amino acids. V was pared by 2 bases and J by 8 bases, with 6 bases between. CDR3 protein: CASSLMGGYTF. In nucleotides, the CDR3 is TGTGCCAGCAGTTTAATGGGCGGCTACACCTTC.

The rearrangement links TRBV29-1 to TRBJ2-2; possible D gene TRBD2, 5 bases. Per germline, CDR1 SQVTM and CDR2 ANQGSEA. V lost 7 bases to trimming and J lost 5 bases, with 17 bases between them. The CDR3 spans 14 residues. The CDR3 bases are TGCAGCGCTGGAGCGGTTTCGGGGACCGGGGAGCTGTTTTTT. The encoded protein is CSAGAVSGTGELFF.

In this sample, this clone turned up once. J is TRBJ2-2 and V is TRBV6-4; D is ambiguous. The CDR3 has 14 residues. Germline CDR1 MRHNA, CDR2 SNTAGT. With 4 bases removed from V and 1 base from J, the gap between germline ends came to 7 bases. The CDR3 sequence is CASSVVLNTGELFF. DNA of the CDR3: TGTGCCAGCAGTGTGGTTCTGAACACCGGGGAGCTGTTTTTT.

This chain connects TRBV5-1 to TRBJ2-1, with 7 bases fitting TRBD1. The CDR3 totals 14 residues. V trimming: 0 bases; J trimming: 6 bases; junction bases outside the gene matches: 3. CDR1 and CDR2 from the germline V gene are SGHRS and YFSETQ. The CDR3 bases are TGCGCCAGCAGCTTGGCCCCAGGGGGCAATGAGCAGTTCTTC. Translating gives CASSLAPGGNEQFF.

J is TRBJ2-5 and V is TRBV5-1, with 8 bases aligning to TRBD1. V was pared by 5 bases and J by 4 bases, with 13 bases of the junction left unmatched. Germline loops: CDR1 SGHRS, CDR2 YFSETQ. This CDR3 region has 16 residues. The CDR3 DNA reads as TGCGCCAGCAGTTATGGAAATCAGGGGGCGAGAGAGACCCAGTACTTC. It yields the protein CASSYGNQGARETQYF.

The V call is TRBV28, the J call TRBJ2-1, with TRBD2 matching 9 bases. The CDR3 sequence is 15 residues long. Germline V CDR1 and CDR2: MDHEN, SYDVKM. The V segment lost 2 bases and the J segment 8 bases; nucleotides outside the gene matches: 7. The CDR3 DNA reads as TGTGCCAGCAGTTTAGCGGGGGGGCAGTGGGATGAGCAGTTCTTC. Its translation is CASSLAGGQWDEQFF.

J is TRBJ2-4 and V is TRBV9; D is perhaps TRBD2 (6 bases). The V gene's germline CDR1 is SGDLS and CDR2 YYNGEE. The CDR3 totals 14 residues. V dropped 4 bases and J dropped 5 bases, with 13 bases sitting between them. CDR3 DNA: TGTGCCAGCAGCTCCCCCCGGAGGGAAAACATTCAGTACTTC. This translates into CASSSPRRENIQYF.

The chain joins TRBV18 to TRBJ2-1; TRBD1 agrees at 9 bases. J lost 9 bases, V lost 4 bases, and 4 bases had no gene match. The CDR3 length is 13 residues. Germline CDR1 and CDR2: KGHSH and LQKENI. The CDR3 sequence is CASSQTGGGEQFF. CDR3 in DNA: TGTGCCAGCTCACAAACAGGGGGCGGTGAGCAGTTCTTC.

The chain recombines TRBV4-1 with TRBJ1-4; D is possibly TRBD1 (6 bases). The germline CDR1 and CDR2 sequences are MGHRA and YSYEKL. V dropped 0 bases and J dropped 4 bases, with 12 bases sitting between them. CDR3 length equals 16 residues. CDR3 residues: CASSQDHRGGNEKLFF. CDR3 coding DNA: TGCGCCAGCAGCCAAGATCATAGGGGGGGTAATGAAAAACTGTTTTTT.

DNA of the CDR3: TGTGCCAGCAGTTACTCGGCCAGGGGCAATCAGCCCCAGCATTTT. This gives the protein CASSYSARGNQPQHF. The chain links TRBV6-5 to TRBJ1-5; TRBD1 is a possible D gene (5 bases). V was shortened by 0 bases and J by 2 bases, with 8 bases between the two germline ends. Germline CDR1 and CDR2: MNHEY and SVGAGI. This CDR3 has 15 residues.

The V call is TRBV7-2, the J call TRBJ1-1; no clear D gene. The V and J ends lost 3 bases and 0 bases respectively, with 8 bases between them. Germline V lookup: CDR1 SGHTA, CDR2 FQGNSA. The CDR3 covers 14 residues. CDR3 bases: TGTGCCAGCAGCTTGAGAGGGTTGAACACTGAAGCTTTCTTT. Its translation: CASSLRGLNTEAFF. Full variable domain (missing parts from reference TRBV7-2 and TRBJ1-1): GAGVSQSPSNKVTEKGKDVELRCDPISGHTALYWYRQSLGQGLEFLIYFQGNSAPDKSGLPSDRFSAERTGGSVSTLTIQRTQQEDSAVYLCASSLRGLNTEAFFGQGTRLTVV.

The chain carries TRBV5-4 and TRBJ2-5, with D maybe TRBD2 (6 bases). V was cut by 4 bases and J by 2 bases, with 15 bases left in between. The CDR3 contains 15 residues. Germline lookup yields CDR1 SGHNT and CDR2 YYREEE (reference sequence). CDR3 in DNA: TGTGCCAGCAGCACCAGGACTAAGGGGCAAGAGACCCAGTACTTC. Encoded protein: CASSTRTKGQETQYF.

The chain recombines TRBV10-3 with TRBJ2-6, with D tentatively TRBD2 (6 bases). The germline CDR1 and CDR2 sequences are ENHRY and SYGVKD. Trimming pared 8 bases from V and 2 bases from J, leaving 10 bases between. The CDR3 runs 14 residues. The CDR3 here is CAIDGGAGANVLTF. The CDR3 coding sequence is TGTGCCATCGACGGCGGGGCTGGGGCCAACGTCCTGACTTTC.

The chain carries TRBV29-1 and TRBJ2-7; tentative D call: TRBD2 (5 bases). The V and J ends lost 3 bases and 3 bases respectively, with 6 bases between them. The CDR3 runs to 11 residues. Germline CDR1 is SQVTM and CDR2 is ANQGSEA. In DNA form, the CDR3 reads TGCAGCGTTGATGCGGGCTACGAGCAGTACTTC. Amino acid sequence: CSVDAGYEQYF.